The 29 T cell receptor beta chains presented below share a single source sample, sequenced in a study of identical twins. TCRdb passed the 5' RACE reads through MiXCR, listing each CDR3 protein once. In the table there are about 700,000 distinct CDR3 sequences, 5.5% to 7.5% of which are singletons. Sequenced sample: naive T cells sorted from blood. All receptors derive from a man between 18 and 29 years old in good health.

This clonotype was seen a handful of times. The V and J genes are TRBV27 and TRBJ1-2; possible D gene TRBD1, 5 bases. The CDR3 is 15 residues long. Trimming pared 5 bases from V and 4 bases from J, leaving 17 bases between. Per germline, CDR1 MNHEY and CDR2 SMNVEV (reference sequence). CDR3 coding DNA: TGTGCCAGCAGTCCACGACAGCCCCTGGGCTATGGCTACACCTTC. It encodes CASSPRQPLGYGYTF.

This clonotype was observed at least ten times. One junction end disagrees with the germline gene, perhaps due to a read error. This chain links TRBV12-3 or TRBV12-4 with TRBJ1-1; D is perhaps TRBD1 (6 bases). The CDR3 covers 13 residues. The CDR3 sequence is CASSLKGDTEAFF. The DNA of the CDR3 is TGCGCCAGCAGCTTGAAGGGGGACACTGAAGCTTTCTTT.

The CDR3 DNA follows: TGCAGCATCCCGGGACACCCCAACTCCTACGAGCAGTACTTC. This translates into CSIPGHPNSYEQYF. The chain has TRBV29-1 and TRBJ2-7, with D possibly being TRBD1 (6 bases). In germline, CDR1 is SQVTM, CDR2 ANQGSEA. This CDR3 has 14 amino acids. Trimming removed 8 bases at V and 0 bases at J, with 17 bases between.

This clonotype was seen repeatedly, ten times or more. The V call is TRBV10-3, the J call TRBJ2-1; no firm D call. In germline, CDR1 is ENHRY, CDR2 SYGVKD. The ends were cut back, 9 bases at V and 1 base at J, with 10 bases in the middle. The CDR3 spans 13 residues. DNA of the CDR3: TGTGCCATTTTCGATTGGTCCTACAATGAGCAGTTCTTC. Its protein is CAIFDWSYNEQFF.

This clonotype came up many times. This chain uses TRBV14 with TRBJ2-7; D call uncertain. Trimming shortened V by 4 bases and J by 6 bases, and 13 bases separated the two germline ends. There are 13 residues in the CDR3. Germline V gene data show CDR1 as SGHDN and CDR2 as FVKESK. The CDR3 region is CASSRVGPREQYF. The CDR3 DNA reads as TGTGCCAGCAGCCGGGTCGGGCCTCGCGAGCAGTACTTC.

The CDR3 DNA sequence: TGTGCCAGCAGACGACAGGGGGACACCGGGGAGCTGTTTTTT. Amino acid sequence: CASRRQGDTGELFF. The rearrangement links TRBV12-3 or TRBV12-4 to TRBJ2-2, with TRBD1 matching over 9 bases. CDR3 length: 14 amino acids. The J segment lost 3 bases and the V segment lost 6 bases, leaving 2 bases of the junction unmatched.

This clonotype was detected only a few times. V is TRBV30 and J is TRBJ2-7; D may be TRBD1 (5 bases). The V gene's germline CDR1 is GTSNPN and CDR2 SVGIG (reference sequence). The V and J ends lost 0 bases and 2 bases respectively, with 14 bases between them. The CDR3 is 15 residues long. The CDR3 DNA follows: TGTGCCTGGAGTGTCCTCCAGGGTCCCCCCTACGAGCAGTACTTC. It encodes CAWSVLQGPPYEQYF.

The rearrangement links TRBV15 to TRBJ2-7; weak D call: TRBD1 (6 bases). Germline CDR1 is LNHNV and CDR2 is YYDKDF (reference sequence). CDR3 length: 15 residues. V lost 5 bases to trimming and J lost 3 bases, with 17 bases between them. The CDR3 is CATSLGTGTRYEQYF. The CDR3 bases are TGTGCCACCAGCCTCGGGACCGGGACACGCTACGAGCAGTACTTC.

This clonotype came up many times. The chain combines TRBV12-3 or TRBV12-4 with TRBJ2-7, with D possibly matching TRBD2 (5 bases). This CDR3 spans 14 amino acids. Trimming took 6 bases from V and 6 from J, leaving 18 bases between them. CDR3 DNA: TGTGCCAGCAGGCTGGGAGAAGCTCAGCGCGAGCAGTACTTC. This encodes CASRLGEAQREQYF.

This clonotype showed up many times. J is TRBJ1-5 and V is TRBV6-5; a weak D match, TRBD1 (5 bases). Between the trimmed V and J ends, which lost 2 bases and 6 bases, there was a span of 11 bases. The V gene's germline CDR1 is MNHEY and CDR2 SVGAGI. There are 14 residues in the CDR3. The chain's CDR3 is CASSYAGGGQPQHF. The CDR3 DNA is TGTGCCAGCAGTTACGCCGGGGGAGGTCAGCCCCAGCATTTT.

This clonotype was seen only a few times. This chain uses TRBV5-1 with TRBJ2-6; possible D gene TRBD1, 5 bases. The germline V gene has CDR1 SGHRS and CDR2 YFSETQ. V dropped 2 bases and J dropped 4 bases, with 10 bases sitting between them. The CDR3 is 15 residues long. The chain's CDR3 is CASSFTGEGANVLTF. Here the CDR3 DNA reads TGCGCCAGCAGCTTTACAGGCGAGGGGGCCAACGTCCTGACTTTC.

V gene TRBV4-3 combines with J gene TRBJ2-3, with 7 bases lining up with TRBD2. With V trimmed by 5 bases and J by 4 bases, 3 bases remained unmatched. This CDR3 has 13 amino acids. CDR1 is LGHNA and CDR2 is YSLEER in the germline V gene. The CDR3 region has the DNA TGCGCCAGCAGCAGCGGGATGCCAGATACGCAGTATTTT. Residues: CASSSGMPDTQYF.

This clonotype came up many times. V gene TRBV12-3 or TRBV12-4 combines with J gene TRBJ2-2, with 7 bases that match TRBD2. The CDR3 extends over 15 amino acids. The junction had 11 bases not matched to a gene; V was cut back by 7 bases and J by 6 bases. The chain's CDR3 is CASTSERGESGELFF. The CDR3 DNA sequence: TGTGCCAGCACCTCTGAGCGGGGCGAGTCCGGGGAGCTGTTTTTT.

The gene calls are TRBV29-1 and TRBJ2-1; 8 nucleotides line up with TRBD2. J was trimmed by 3 bases and V by 1 base; bases with no gene match: 11. CDR3 size: 17 residues. Germline CDR1 and CDR2: SQVTM and ANQGSEA. As DNA, the CDR3 is TGCAGCGTTGAAGGCGACCCCAGCGGGAGCCTCTACAATGAGCAGTTCTTC. This codes for CSVEGDPSGSLYNEQFF.

The rearrangement joins TRBV7-9 to TRBJ1-1; D not resolved. Trimming left V 5 bases short and J 4 bases short, with 8 bases between. Germline V gene lookup returns CDR1 SEHNR and CDR2 FQNEAQ (reference sequence). The CDR3 is 12 amino acids. CDR3 protein: CASSQRPTEAFF. DNA for the CDR3: TGTGCCAGCAGCCAGCGGCCCACTGAAGCTTTCTTT.

This clonotype was recorded at least ten times. The V gene is TRBV29-1, the J gene TRBJ2-7, with 8 bases matching TRBD2. The CDR3 runs to 12 residues. CDR1 is SQVTM and CDR2 is ANQGSEA in the germline V gene. With V trimmed by 6 bases and J by 13 bases, 14 bases remained unmatched. The CDR3: CSVGGERENPYF. The CDR3 DNA reads as TGCAGCGTGGGCGGTGAGCGGGAGAACCCCTACTTC.

Regarding this clonotype: This clone may be a read error of a much larger clone one base away. The J gene is TRBJ2-7, the V gene TRBV5-1; TRBD2 matches 14 bases. This CDR3 comprises 17 residues. Germline V gene lookup returns CDR1 SGHRS and CDR2 YFSETQ. The CDR3 reads CASSLGTSGRSSYEEYV. The DNA of the CDR3 is TGCGCCAGCAGCTTGGGGACTAGCGGGAGGAGCTCCTACGAGGAGTACGTC.

This clonotype occurred many times. The chain couples TRBV20-1 to TRBJ2-3; the D is unclear. Germline V lookup: CDR1 DFQATT, CDR2 SNEGSKA (reference sequence). The CDR3 is made up of 17 amino acids. Trimming cost V 6 bases and J 4 bases, with 26 bases left between them. DNA for the CDR3: TGCAGTGCCATTCCCCCCGGTCTAGGAGAATGGCCAGATACGCAGTATTTT. As protein: CSAIPPGLGEWPDTQYF.

The chain carries TRBV7-3 and TRBJ2-1, with 11 bases identical to TRBD2. This CDR3 region has 17 residues. Germline lookup yields CDR1 SGHTA and CDR2 FQGTGA. J was trimmed by 2 bases and V by 5 bases; bases with no gene match: 8. The CDR3 reads CASSPQTSGITYNEQFF. The CDR3 region has the DNA TGTGCCAGCAGCCCTCAGACTAGCGGGATCACCTACAATGAGCAGTTCTTC.

This clonotype was recorded many times. Written as DNA, the CDR3 is TGTGCCAGCAGTTCTAGCGGGAGAGTCTACGAGCAGTACTTC. Amino acids: CASSSSGRVYEQYF. The V gene is TRBV12-3 or TRBV12-4, the J gene TRBJ2-7; 10 bases map to TRBD2. J was trimmed by 3 bases and V by 4 bases; bases with no gene match: 3. The CDR3 runs 14 residues.

This clonotype was seen many times. V and J are TRBV29-1 and TRBJ1-5; D unclear. CDR3 length equals 13 residues. Between the trimmed V and J ends, which lost 4 bases and 1 base, there was a span of 8 bases. CDR1 and CDR2 from the germline V gene are SQVTM and ANQGSEA. The CDR3 bases are TGCAGCGTTGTTGAGGACAGCAATCAGCCCCAGCATTTT. The encoded protein is CSVVEDSNQPQHF.

This clonotype was counted at least ten times. The chain carries TRBV5-1 and TRBJ2-7; D is perhaps TRBD2 (6 bases). Trimming cost V 4 bases and J 6 bases, with 14 bases left between them. This CDR3 region has 13 residues. CDR1 is SGHRS and CDR2 is YFSETQ in the germline V gene. CDR3 sequence: CASSRLEGREQYF. The CDR3 bases are TGCGCCAGCAGCAGACTAGAGGGGCGCGAGCAGTACTTC.

This clonotype was observed a single time. V and J are TRBV12-3 or TRBV12-4 and TRBJ2-3; 10 nucleotides match TRBD2. The CDR3 runs 18 residues. The J segment lost 5 bases and the V segment lost 9 bases, leaving 20 bases of the junction unmatched. CDR3 in amino acids: CARGSGVHGLAGEDTQYF. CDR3 nucleotide sequence: TGTGCCAGAGGTTCAGGAGTCCATGGGCTAGCGGGAGAAGATACGCAGTATTTT.

This clonotype was seen a few times. The gene calls are TRBV5-4 and TRBJ2-3; no definite D call. V gave up 0 bases and J gave up 8 bases, with 7 bases separating them. The germline CDR1 and CDR2 sequences are SGHNT and YYREEE (reference sequence). CDR3 length equals 12 residues. CDR3 in amino acids: CASSLDYGTQYF. The CDR3 DNA reads TGTGCCAGCAGCTTGGACTACGGTACGCAGTATTTT.

This clonotype was counted at least ten times. The J gene is TRBJ1-2, the V gene TRBV24-1; D is perhaps TRBD1 (5 bases). V gave up 4 bases and J gave up 3 bases, with 11 bases separating them. CDR1 KGHDR and CDR2 SFDVKD come from the germline V gene. The CDR3 has 14 amino acids. CDR3 nucleotides: TGTGCCACCAGTGACCCGAGCAGGGACTATGGCTACACCTTC. Protein: CATSDPSRDYGYTF.

There are many counts of this clonotype. The V gene is TRBV5-1, the J gene TRBJ2-7, with D tentatively TRBD2 (7 bases). Germline values: CDR1 SGHRS, CDR2 YFSETQ. The V end was cut by 2 bases, the J end by 4 bases, with 10 bases between. The CDR3 has 13 amino acids. CDR3 loop: CASSLAGHYEQYF. CDR3 DNA: TGCGCCAGCAGCTTAGCGGGACATTACGAGCAGTACTTC.

This clonotype was seen at least ten times. This chain uses TRBV6-1 with TRBJ2-1; TRBD2 matches at 12 bases. Germline V gene lookup returns CDR1 MNHNS and CDR2 SASEGT. The CDR3 loop spans 17 amino acids. V trimming: 6 bases; J trimming: 8 bases; junction bases outside the gene matches: 14. The CDR3 is CASRLLTSGSARDEQFF. CDR3 in DNA: TGTGCCAGCAGACTGCTGACTAGCGGGAGCGCCAGGGATGAGCAGTTCTTC.

This clonotype was seen at least ten times. This chain joins TRBV27 and TRBJ2-2; D assignment may be TRBD1 or TRBD2 (5 bases each). V gave up 4 bases and J gave up 5 bases, with 11 bases separating them. CDR1 and CDR2 from the germline V gene are MNHEY and SMNVEV (reference sequence). This CDR3 comprises 14 residues. DNA for the CDR3: TGTGCCAGCAGTTCGGGGACCCTTACCGGGGAGCTGTTTTTT. It encodes CASSSGTLTGELFF.

V usage is TRBV5-1 and J usage is TRBJ2-3; D might be TRBD1 or TRBD2, each matching 7 bases. There are 15 residues in the CDR3. V lost 4 bases to trimming and J lost 3 bases, with 15 bases between them. Germline assignment: CDR1 SGHRS and CDR2 YFSETQ. CDR3 DNA: TGCGCCAGCAGCCGGACAGCGGGACAGACAGATACGCAGTATTTT. Encoded protein: CASSRTAGQTDTQYF.